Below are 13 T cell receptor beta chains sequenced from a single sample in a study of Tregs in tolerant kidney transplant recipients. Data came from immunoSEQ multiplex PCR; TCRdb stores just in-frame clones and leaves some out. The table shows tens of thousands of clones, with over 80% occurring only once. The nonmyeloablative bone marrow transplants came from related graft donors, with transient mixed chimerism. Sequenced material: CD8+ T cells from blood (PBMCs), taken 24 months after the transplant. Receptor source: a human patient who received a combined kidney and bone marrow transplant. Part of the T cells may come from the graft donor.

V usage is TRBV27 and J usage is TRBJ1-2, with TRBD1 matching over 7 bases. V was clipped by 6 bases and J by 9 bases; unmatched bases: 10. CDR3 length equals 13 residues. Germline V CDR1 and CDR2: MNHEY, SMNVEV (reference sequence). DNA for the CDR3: TGTGCCAGCAGCCTTACAGGGGATGAAAGCTACACCTTC. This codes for CASSLTGDESYTF.

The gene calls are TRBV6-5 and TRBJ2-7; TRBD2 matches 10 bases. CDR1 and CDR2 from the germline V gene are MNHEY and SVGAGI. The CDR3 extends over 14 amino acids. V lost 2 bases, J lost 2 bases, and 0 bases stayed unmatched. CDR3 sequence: CASSYLAGAYEQYF. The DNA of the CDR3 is TGTGCCAGCAGTTACCTAGCGGGGGCCTACGAGCAGTACTTC.

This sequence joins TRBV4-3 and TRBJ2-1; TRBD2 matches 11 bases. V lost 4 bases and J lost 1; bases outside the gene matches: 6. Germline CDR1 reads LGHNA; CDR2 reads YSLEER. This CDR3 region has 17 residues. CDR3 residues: CASSLYSGGASYNEQFF. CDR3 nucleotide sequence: TGCGCCAGCAGCCTATATAGCGGGGGGGCTTCCTACAATGAGCAGTTCTTC.

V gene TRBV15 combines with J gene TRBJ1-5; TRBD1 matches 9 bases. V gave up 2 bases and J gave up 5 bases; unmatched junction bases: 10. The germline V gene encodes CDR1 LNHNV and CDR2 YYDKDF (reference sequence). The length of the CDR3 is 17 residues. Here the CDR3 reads CATSRLPQGATDQPQHF. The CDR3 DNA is TGTGCCACCAGCAGACTTCCACAGGGGGCAACGGATCAGCCCCAGCATTTT.

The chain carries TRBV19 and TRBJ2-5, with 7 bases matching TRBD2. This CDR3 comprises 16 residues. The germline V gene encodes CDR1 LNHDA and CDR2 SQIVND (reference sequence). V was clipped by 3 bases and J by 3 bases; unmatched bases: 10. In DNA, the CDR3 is TGTGCCAGTAGTATCGGGTCTAGCGGAGAGGAAGAGACCCAGTACTTC. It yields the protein CASSIGSSGEEETQYF. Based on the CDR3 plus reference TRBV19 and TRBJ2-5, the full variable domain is DGGITQSPKYLFRKEGQNVTLSCEQNLNHDAMYWYRQDPGQGLRLIYYSQIVNDFQKGDIAEGYSVSREKKESFPLTVTSAQKNPTAFYLCASSIGSSGEEETQYFGPGTRLLVL.

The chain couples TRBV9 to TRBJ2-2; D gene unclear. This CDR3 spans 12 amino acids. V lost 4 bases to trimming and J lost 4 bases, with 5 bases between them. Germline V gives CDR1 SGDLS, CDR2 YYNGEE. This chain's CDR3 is CASSTTTGELFF. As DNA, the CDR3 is TGTGCCAGCAGCACTACCACCGGGGAGCTGTTTTTT.

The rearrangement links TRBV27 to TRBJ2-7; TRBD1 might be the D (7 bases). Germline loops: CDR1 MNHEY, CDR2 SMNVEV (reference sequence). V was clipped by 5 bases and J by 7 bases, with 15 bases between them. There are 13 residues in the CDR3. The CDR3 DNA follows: TGTGCCAGCAGTCTAGCGACAGGGAATGAGCAGTACTTC. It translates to CASSLATGNEQYF.

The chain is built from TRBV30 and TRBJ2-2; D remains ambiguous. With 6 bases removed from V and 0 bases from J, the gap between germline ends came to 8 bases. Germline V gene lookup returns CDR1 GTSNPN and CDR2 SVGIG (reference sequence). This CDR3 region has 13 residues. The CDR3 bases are TGTGCCTGTTACTCTACGAACACCGGGGAGCTGTTTTTT. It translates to CACYSTNTGELFF.

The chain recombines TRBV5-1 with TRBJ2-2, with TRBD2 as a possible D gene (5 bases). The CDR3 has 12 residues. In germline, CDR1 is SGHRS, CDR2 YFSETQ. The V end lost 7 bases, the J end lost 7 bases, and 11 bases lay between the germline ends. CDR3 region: CASRGNIGELFF. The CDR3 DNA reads TGCGCCAGCCGGGGAAATATCGGGGAGCTGTTTTTT.

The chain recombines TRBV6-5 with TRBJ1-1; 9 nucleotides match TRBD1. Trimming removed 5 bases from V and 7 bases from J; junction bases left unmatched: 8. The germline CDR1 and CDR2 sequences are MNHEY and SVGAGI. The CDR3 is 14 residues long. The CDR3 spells CASSLDRGKNEAFF. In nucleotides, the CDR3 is TGTGCCAGCAGTCTGGACAGGGGCAAAAATGAAGCTTTCTTT.

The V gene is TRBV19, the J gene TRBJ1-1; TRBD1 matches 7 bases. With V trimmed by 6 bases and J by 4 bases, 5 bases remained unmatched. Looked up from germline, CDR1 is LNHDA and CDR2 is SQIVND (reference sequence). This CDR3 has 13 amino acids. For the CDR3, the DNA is TGTGCCAGTAGGAGTACAGGGGTCACTGAAGCTTTCTTT. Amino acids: CASRSTGVTEAFF.

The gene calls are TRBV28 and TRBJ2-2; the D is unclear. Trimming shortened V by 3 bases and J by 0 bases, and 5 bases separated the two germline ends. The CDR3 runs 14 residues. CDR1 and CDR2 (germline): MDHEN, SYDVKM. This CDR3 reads CASSFLTNTGELFF. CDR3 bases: TGTGCCAGCAGTTTTCTTACGAACACCGGGGAGCTGTTTTTT.

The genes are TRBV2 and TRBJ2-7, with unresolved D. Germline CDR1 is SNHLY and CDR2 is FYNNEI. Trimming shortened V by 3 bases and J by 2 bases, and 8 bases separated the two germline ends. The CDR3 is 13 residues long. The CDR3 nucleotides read TGTGCCAGCAGTGAGGGCCTGACCTACGAGCAGTACTTC. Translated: CASSEGLTYEQYF.